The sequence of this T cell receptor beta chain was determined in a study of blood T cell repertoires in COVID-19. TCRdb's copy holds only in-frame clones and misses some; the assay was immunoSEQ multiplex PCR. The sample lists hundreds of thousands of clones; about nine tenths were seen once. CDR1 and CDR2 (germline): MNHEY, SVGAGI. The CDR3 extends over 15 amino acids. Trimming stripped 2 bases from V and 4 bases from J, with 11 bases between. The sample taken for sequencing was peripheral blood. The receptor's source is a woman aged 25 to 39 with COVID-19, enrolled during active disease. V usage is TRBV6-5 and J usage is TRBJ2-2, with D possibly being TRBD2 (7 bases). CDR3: CASSYEGGRTGELFF. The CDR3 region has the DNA TGTGCCAGCAGTTACGAGGGGGGGCGCACCGGGGAGCTGTTTTTT.